The source of this T cell receptor beta chain is a study of cytomegalovirus exposure and HLA in healthy donors. Germline V CDR1 and CDR2: SQVTM, ANQGSEA. The CDR3 runs 13 residues. Trimming left V 5 bases short and J 1 base short, with 11 bases between. Vbeta (60) and Jbeta (13) primers were used in the PCR. Clones were sequenced by immunoSEQ multiplex PCR, and TCRdb holds only the in-frame ones, with some missing. Among about 120,000 clones listed, around 81% were seen once. This TCR came from a woman aged 40 to 49 in good health and CMV-seronegative. Sequencing used PBMCs. This sequence joins TRBV29-1 and TRBJ2-5; no reliable D call. CDR3: CSVYRTVQETQYF. CDR3 DNA sequence: TGCAGCGTTTACCGCACAGTCCAAGAGACCCAGTACTTC.